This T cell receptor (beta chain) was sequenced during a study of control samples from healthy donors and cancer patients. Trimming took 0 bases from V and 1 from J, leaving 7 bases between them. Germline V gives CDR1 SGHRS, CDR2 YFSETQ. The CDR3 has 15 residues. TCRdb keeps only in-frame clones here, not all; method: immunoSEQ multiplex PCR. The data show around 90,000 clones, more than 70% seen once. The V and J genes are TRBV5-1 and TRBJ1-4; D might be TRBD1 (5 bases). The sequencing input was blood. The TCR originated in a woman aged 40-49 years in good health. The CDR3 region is CASSLARGTNEKLFF. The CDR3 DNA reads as TGCGCCAGCAGCTTGGCAAGGGGAACTAATGAAAAACTGTTTTTT.